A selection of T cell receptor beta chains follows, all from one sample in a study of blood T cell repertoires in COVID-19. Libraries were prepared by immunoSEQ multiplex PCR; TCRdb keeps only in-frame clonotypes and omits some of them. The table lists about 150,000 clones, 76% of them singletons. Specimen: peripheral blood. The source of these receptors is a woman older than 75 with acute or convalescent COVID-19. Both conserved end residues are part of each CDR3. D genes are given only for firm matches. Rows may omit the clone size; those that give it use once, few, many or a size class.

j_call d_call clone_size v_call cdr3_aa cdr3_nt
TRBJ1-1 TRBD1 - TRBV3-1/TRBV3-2 CASSHLDRRTEAFF TGTGCCAGCAGCCATCTGGACAGGAGAACTGAAGCTTTCTTT
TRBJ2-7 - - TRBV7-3 CASSLAEGYEQYF TGTGCCAGCAGCTTAGCGGAGGGGTACGAGCAGTACTTC
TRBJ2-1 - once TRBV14 CASSHPGSGTNLYNEQFF TGTGCCAGCAGCCACCCCGGGTCCGGGACAAACCTCTACAATGAGCAGTTCTTC
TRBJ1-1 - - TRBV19 CASSIRGQPTFEAFF TGTGCCAGTAGTATACGAGGACAGCCCACCTTTGAAGCTTTCTTT
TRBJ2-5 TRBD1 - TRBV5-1 CASSPGQQETQYF TGCGCCAGCAGCCCGGGACAGCAAGAGACCCAGTACTTC
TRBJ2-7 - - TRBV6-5 CASSSVSSYEQYF TGTGCCAGCAGTTCGGTGAGCTCCTACGAGCAGTACTTC
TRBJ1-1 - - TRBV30 CASTRGVGVAFF TGTGCCTCGACCCGGGGAGTTGGCGTAGCTTTCTTT
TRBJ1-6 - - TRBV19 CASSRGLAYNSPLHF TGTGCCAGTAGTAGGGGCCTCGCTTATAATTCACCCCTCCACTTT
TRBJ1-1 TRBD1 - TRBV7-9 CASSFRGLGNTEAFF TGTGCCAGCAGCTTCAGGGGGCTGGGGAACACTGAAGCTTTCTTT
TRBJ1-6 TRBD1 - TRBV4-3 CASSQQAGTGLGSYNSPLHF TGCGCCAGCAGCCAACAAGCCGGGACAGGGCTAGGATCCTATAATTCACCCCTCCACTTT
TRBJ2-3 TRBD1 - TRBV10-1 CASRAGTGDADTQYF TGCGCCAGCAGAGCCGGGACAGGGGACGCAGATACGCAGTATTTT
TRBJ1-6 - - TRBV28 CASSEIRDSPLHF TGTGCCAGCAGCGAGATTCGGGATTCACCCCTCCACTTT
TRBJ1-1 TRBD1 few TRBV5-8 CASNRGPAEAFF TGTGCCAGCAACAGGGGGCCCGCTGAAGCTTTCTTT
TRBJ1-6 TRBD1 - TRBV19 CASSRGDRGGSLHF TGTGCCAGTAGTCGAGGTGACAGGGGGGGTTCCCTCCACTTT
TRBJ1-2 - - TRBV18 CASSPVEVSGLGYGYTF TGTGCCAGCTCACCAGTTGAAGTATCAGGGCTGGGCTATGGCTACACCTTC
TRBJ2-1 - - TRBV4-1 CASSQDPLRRRSGNEQFF TGCGCCAGCAGCCAAGATCCCCTCCGGCGGCGGTCGGGCAATGAGCAGTTCTTC
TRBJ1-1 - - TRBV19 CASGVMDRYTEAFF TGTGCCAGTGGAGTAATGGACAGATACACTGAAGCTTTCTTT
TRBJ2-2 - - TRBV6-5 CASRLQGHTGELFF TGTGCCAGCAGACTACAGGGACACACCGGGGAGCTGTTTTTT
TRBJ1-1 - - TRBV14 CASSQDYKGETEAFF TGTGCCAGCAGCCAAGACTACAAGGGGGAGACTGAAGCTTTCTTT
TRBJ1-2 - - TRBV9 CASSDPGDHLRGYTF TGTGCCAGCAGCGACCCAGGGGACCACCTGCGTGGCTACACCTTC
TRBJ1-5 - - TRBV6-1 CASSEGLAGFNQPQHF TGTGCCAGCAGTGAAGGGTTGGCAGGGTTTAACCAGCCCCAGCATTTT
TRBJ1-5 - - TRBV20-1 CSASWGVSYQPQHF TGCAGTGCTAGTTGGGGGGTGAGTTATCAGCCCCAGCATTTT
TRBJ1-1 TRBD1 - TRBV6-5 CASSYSSTGETEAFF TGTGCCAGCAGTTACTCGTCGACAGGGGAAACTGAAGCTTTCTTT
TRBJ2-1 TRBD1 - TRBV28 CASRTGIYNEQFF TGTGCCAGCAGGACAGGGATCTACAATGAGCAGTTCTTC
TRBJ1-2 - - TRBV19 CASRGMARNYTF TGTGCCAGTAGAGGAATGGCCAGGAACTACACCTTC
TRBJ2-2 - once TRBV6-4 CASSDGATGRGELFF TGTGCCAGCAGTGACGGGGCTACCGGCCGCGGGGAGCTGTTTTTT
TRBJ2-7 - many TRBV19 CASSSKGGATYEQYF TGTGCCAGTAGCTCCAAGGGGGGGGCGACCTACGAGCAGTACTTC
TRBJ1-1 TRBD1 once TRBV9 CASSAYRGRTEAFF TGTGCCAGCAGCGCGTACAGGGGGCGGACTGAAGCTTTCTTT
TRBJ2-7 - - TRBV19 CASSIALGQYYEQYF TGTGCCAGTAGTATAGCTCTAGGACAGTACTACGAGCAGTACTTC
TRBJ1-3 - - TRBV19 CASTPLPRTEDGNTIYF TGTGCCAGTACGCCGCTTCCGAGGACAGAAGATGGAAACACCATATATTTT
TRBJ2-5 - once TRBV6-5 CASSYSGGQETQYF TGTGCCAGCAGTTACTCTGGCGGTCAAGAGACCCAGTACTTC
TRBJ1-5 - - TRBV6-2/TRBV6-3 CASSFENRGGQPQHF TGTGCCAGCAGTTTCGAAAACAGAGGAGGTCAGCCCCAGCATTTT
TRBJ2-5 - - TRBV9 CASSPTTGQETQYF TGTGCCAGCAGCCCGACGACAGGACAAGAGACCCAGTACTTC
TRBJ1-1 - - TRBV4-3 CASSQDLSTALNRGEQAFF TGCGCCAGCAGCCAAGATCTTTCGACCGCACTTAATAGGGGTGAACAAGCTTTCTTT
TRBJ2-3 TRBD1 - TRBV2 CASSPLLRDRGLDTQYF TGTGCCAGCAGCCCACTACTCCGGGACAGGGGCCTAGATACGCAGTATTTT
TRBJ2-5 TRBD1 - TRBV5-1 CASSLILTGEETQYF TGCGCCAGCAGCCTTATCCTGACAGGGGAAGAGACCCAGTACTTC
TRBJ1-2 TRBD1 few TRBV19 CASSIYPGGGYGYTF TGTGCCAGTAGTATATACCCAGGGGGCGGCTATGGCTACACCTTC